The T cell receptor beta chain under discussion was sequenced for a study of CD8 T cells in Susac syndrome. As for the study in general: Patients with Susac syndrome were therapy-naive, treated with corticosteroids, or treated with intravenous immunoglobulin alone when blood was collected. Study-level findings and limits: The study's TCR sequencing and HLA analysis covered a relatively small number of individuals, and the study acknowledged this.

In regard to this clonotype: Its antigen remains unidentified.

Germline V gene data show CDR1 as SQVTM and CDR2 as ANQGSEA. The CDR3 covers 13 residues. J was trimmed by 4 bases and V by 7 bases; bases with no gene match: 8. Random hexamers were used to reverse transcribe about 0.5 to 1 ug of RNA. Via MiXCR, TCRdb re-called the immunoSEQ multiplex PCR reads, giving one row per CDR3 protein. The sample has under 200,000 distinct CDR3 sequences, around 94% seen once. The sample comprised CD4+ T cells from PBMCs. The chain uses TRBV29-1 and TRBJ2-7; TRBD1 agrees at 9 bases. The receptor was derived from a human donor with Susac syndrome. CDR3 bases: TGCAGCGCCCGACAGGGGGGGGAGTACGAGCAGTACTTC. It translates to CSARQGGEYEQYF.